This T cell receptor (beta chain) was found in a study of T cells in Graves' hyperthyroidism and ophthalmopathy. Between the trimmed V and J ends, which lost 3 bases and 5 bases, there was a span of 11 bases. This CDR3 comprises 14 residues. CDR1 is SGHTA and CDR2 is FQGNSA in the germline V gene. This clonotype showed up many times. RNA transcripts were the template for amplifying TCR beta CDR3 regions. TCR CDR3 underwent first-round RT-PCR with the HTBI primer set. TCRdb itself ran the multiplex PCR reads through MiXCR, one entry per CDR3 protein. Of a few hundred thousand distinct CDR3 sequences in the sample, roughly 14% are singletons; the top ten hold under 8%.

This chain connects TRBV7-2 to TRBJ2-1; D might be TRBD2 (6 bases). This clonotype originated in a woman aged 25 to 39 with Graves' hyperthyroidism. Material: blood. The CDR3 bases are TGTGCCAGCAGCTTGGGGGAGGATCACAATGAGCAGTTCTTC. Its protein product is CASSLGEDHNEQFF.